The clone carrying this T cell receptor beta chain was seen a handful of times. Assay used: immunoSEQ multiplex PCR; TCRdb lists only in-frame clones, some missing. The table lists roughly 190,000 clones, 70% to 90% of them singletons. Trimming removed 0 bases from V and 8 bases from J, with 20 bases in between. The germline V gene has CDR1 SGHRS and CDR2 YFSETQ. The CDR3 loop spans 17 amino acids. This record belongs to a study of blood T cell repertoires in COVID-19. The specimen sequenced was peripheral blood. The TCR originated in a woman aged 55-69 years with COVID-19, enrolled during active disease. The chain carries TRBV5-1 and TRBJ1-4; D not certain. Written as DNA, the CDR3 is TGCGCCAGCAGCTTGGAGTGGGCGGGCCACGCAGGCGAAAAACTGTTTTTT. This gives the protein CASSLEWAGHAGEKLFF.